These 2 T cell receptor beta chains were all obtained from the same sample, sequenced in a study of OX40 agonist ivuxolimab in advanced cancers. Data came from immunoSEQ multiplex PCR; TCRdb stores just in-frame clones and leaves some out. The data contain about 79,000 clones, about nine tenths of them singletons. The source was CD4+ or CD8+ T cells sorted from blood, collected in a trial of the OX40 agonist ivuxolimab. Receptors originate from an adult with an advanced solid tumor such as melanoma, head and neck, liver or kidney cancer.

The genes are TRBV9 and TRBJ2-1; TRBD2 aligns across 12 bases. Germline lookup yields CDR1 SGDLS and CDR2 YYNGEE. Trimming removed 3 bases from V and 6 bases from J; junction bases left unmatched: 1. The CDR3 has 14 residues. The chain's CDR3 is CASSATSGSNEQFF. DNA for the CDR3: TGTGCCAGCAGCGCGACTAGCGGGAGCAATGAGCAGTTCTTC.

This clone was recorded once. The CDR3 spells CASRAPGNTNTEAFF. CDR3 bases: TGTGCCAGCAGGGCACCCGGAAACACAAACACTGAAGCTTTCTTT. The gene calls are TRBV28 and TRBJ1-1; D is ambiguous. V lost 6 bases, J lost 2 bases, and 16 bases lay in between. The germline gives CDR1 MDHEN, CDR2 SYDVKM. This CDR3 comprises 15 residues.